These 2 T cell receptor beta chains came from one sample sequenced in a study of CD8+CD57+ T cells in acquired aplastic anemia. CDR3 and TCR beta VDJ profiling relied on a genomic DNA template. Each CDR3 protein is one row after TCRdb ran MiXCR on the reads. This sample has about 250,000 distinct CDR3 sequences; around 46% occur once, and the top ten carry over 7.5%. Whoever was chosen for sequencing had shown CD8+CD57+ cell expansion by flow cytometry. Specimen: sorted CD4+, CD8+, or CD8+CD57+ T cells (not recorded which) from PBMCs. All receptors come from a human donor with aplastic anemia.

This clonotype was counted many times. V usage is TRBV20-1 and J usage is TRBJ2-2; TRBD2 might be the D (5 bases). In germline, CDR1 is DFQATT, CDR2 SNEGSKA (reference sequence). V lost 2 bases and J 9 bases, leaving 16 bases between the germline ends. The CDR3 length is 14 residues. The CDR3 DNA is TGCAGTGCTAGAACGAGGGATCTAAATAGGGAGCTGTTTTTT. Its protein product is CSARTRDLNRELFF.

CDR3 sequence (DNA): TGTGCCAGCACCATTCATACGGGACCCAAAGCTCCACCCCTCCACTTT. It codes for CASTIHTGPKAPPLHF. The chain recombines TRBV7-9 with TRBJ1-6, with D possibly being TRBD1 (5 bases). The length of the CDR3 is 16 residues. Germline V gene lookup returns CDR1 SEHNR and CDR2 FQNEAQ (reference sequence). The V end lost 7 bases, the J end lost 11 bases, and 24 bases lay between the germline ends.